The rows below give T cell receptor beta chains drawn from one sample of a study of T cells after posttransplantation cyclophosphamide. Produced via immunoSEQ multiplex PCR; TCRdb's table is partial and in-frame only. The table records roughly 24,000 clones, about 89% of them present only once. The sample was PBMCs, taken after an allogeneic stem cell transplant with a calcineurin inhibitor and methotrexate. The source of these receptors is a female patient in her forties or fifties who received an allogeneic stem cell transplant from an unrelated donor, was CMV-positive, and had chronic GVHD only. A subset of T cells may come from the graft donor. CDR3s include the opening cysteine and the closing phenylalanine or tryptophan. The D gene is left open where the match is weak. Not every row has a clone size; where given, it reads once, few, many or a size class.

NA,TRBD2,TRBJ2-5,TRBV28,CASSLSRRGGTSGTQEETQYF,TGTGCCAGCAGTCTATCCCGCAGGGGAGGGACTAGCGGGACCCAAGAGGAGACCCAGTACTTC
NA,NA,TRBJ2-1,TRBV5-6,CASSVRESYNEQFF,TGTGCCAGCAGCGTGCGGGAAAGCTACAATGAGCAGTTCTTC
few,NA,TRBJ2-3,TRBV7-9,CASSLGGTDTQYF,TGTGCCAGCAGCTTAGGCGGCACAGATACGCAGTATTTT
NA,NA,TRBJ1-6,TRBV2,CASRPRTANSPLHF,TGTGCCAGCAGGCCTCGGACAGCTAATTCACCCCTCCACTTT
NA,NA,TRBJ2-5,TRBV7-6,CASSLMSEQETQYF,TGTGCCAGCAGCTTAATGAGCGAGCAAGAGACCCAGTACTTC
NA,TRBD2,TRBJ2-1,TRBV15,CATSSEREGYNEQFF,TGTGCCACCAGCAGTGAGCGGGAGGGGTACAATGAGCAGTTCTTC
once,TRBD1,TRBJ2-7,TRBV29-1,CSVVFWTGSTSYEQYF,TGCAGCGTTGTATTCTGGACAGGGTCTACATCCTACGAGCAGTACTTC
NA,NA,TRBJ1-1,TRBV14,CASSPITDSRTEAFF,TGTGCCAGCAGCCCAATTACGGATTCGAGGACTGAAGCTTTCTTT
few,TRBD1,TRBJ2-7,TRBV19,CASSTGQGNEQYF,TGTGCCAGTAGTACCGGACAGGGGAACGAGCAGTACTTC
NA,TRBD1,TRBJ2-5,TRBV30,CAWSRDRGGQETQYF,TGTGCCTGGAGTAGAGACAGGGGGGGCCAAGAGACCCAGTACTTC
NA,NA,TRBJ1-6,TRBV27,CASSLMTGVNNSPLHF,TGTGCCAGCAGTTTAATGACAGGAGTTAATAATTCACCCCTCCACTTT
few,TRBD1,TRBJ1-1,TRBV19,CASSTRGPRRKNTEAFF,TGTGCCAGTAGTACTAGGGGGCCTCGCCGAAAGAACACTGAAGCTTTCTTT
NA,NA,TRBJ2-5,TRBV7-6,CASSEPGMQETQYF,TGTGCCAGCAGCGAACCGGGGATGCAAGAGACCCAGTACTTC
NA,TRBD2,TRBJ2-7,TRBV5-1,CASSTLAGGTYEQYF,TGCGCCAGCAGCACCTTAGCGGGAGGCACCTACGAGCAGTACTTC
NA,NA,TRBJ1-6,TRBV27,CASRQGNSPLHF,TGTGCCAGCAGACAGGGAAATTCACCCCTCCACTTT
NA,NA,TRBJ2-7,TRBV5-1,CASSSLIGLGDYEQYF,TGCGCCAGCAGCTCGTTGATCGGTCTCGGGGACTACGAGCAGTACTTC
medium-sized,NA,TRBJ1-3,TRBV10-3,CAISESGTGNTIYF,TGTGCCATCAGTGAGTCCGGGACTGGAAACACCATATATTTT
NA,NA,TRBJ2-1,TRBV5-1,CASSLGQGASGRFNEQFF,TGCGCCAGCAGCTTGGGGCAGGGGGCAAGCGGGAGGTTCAATGAGCAGTTCTTC